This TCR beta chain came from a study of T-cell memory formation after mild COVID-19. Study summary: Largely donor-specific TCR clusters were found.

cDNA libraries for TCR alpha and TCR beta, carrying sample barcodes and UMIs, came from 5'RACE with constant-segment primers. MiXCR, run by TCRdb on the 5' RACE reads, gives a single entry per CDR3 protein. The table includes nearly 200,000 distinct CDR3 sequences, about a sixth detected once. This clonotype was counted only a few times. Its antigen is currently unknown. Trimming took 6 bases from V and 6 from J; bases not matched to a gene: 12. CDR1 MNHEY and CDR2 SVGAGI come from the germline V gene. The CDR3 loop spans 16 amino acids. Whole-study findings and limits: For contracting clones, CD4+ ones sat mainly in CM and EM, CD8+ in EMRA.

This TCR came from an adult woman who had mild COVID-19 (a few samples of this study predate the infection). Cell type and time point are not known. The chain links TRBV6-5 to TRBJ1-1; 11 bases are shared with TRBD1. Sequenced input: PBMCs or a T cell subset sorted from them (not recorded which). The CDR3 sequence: CASRQDRGQVGSEAFF. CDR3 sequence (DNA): TGTGCCAGCAGGCAGGACAGGGGGCAAGTTGGTTCTGAAGCTTTCTTT.